These 16 T cell receptor beta chains came from one sample sequenced in a study of monozygotic twins with inflammatory bowel disease. After re-calling the 5' RACE reads, TCRdb lists one entry per CDR3 protein, DNA absent. This sample contains more than 120,000 distinct CDR3 sequences. The specimen was blood. Receptor source: a human donor with ulcerative colitis or Crohn's disease, or a healthy co-twin of an affected twin (not recorded which).

This chain links TRBV4-3 with TRBJ2-3; TCRdb calls TRBD1, which cannot be checked without DNA. The CDR3 extends over 20 amino acids. The V gene's germline CDR1 is LGHNA and CDR2 YSLEER. The CDR3 sequence is CASSQDSPPGTGFSTDTQYF.

The rearrangement joins TRBV5-5 to TRBJ1-2; TCRdb names TRBD1, which stays unverified in the absence of DNA. The CDR3 contains 15 residues. Germline loops: CDR1 SGHKS, CDR2 YYEKEE (reference sequence). The CDR3 region is CASSLSSGTVYGYTF.

The chain combines TRBV7-3 with TRBJ2-5; checking the TCRdb D call of TRBD1 is not possible without DNA. The CDR3 spans 14 residues. CDR1 and CDR2 from the germline V gene are SGHTA and FQGTGA. The CDR3 spells CASGLGQASQTQYF. Using reference TRBV7-3 and TRBJ2-5 for the parts outside the CDR3, the full variable domain is GAGVSQTPSNKVTEKGKYVELRCDPISGHTALYWYRQSLGQGPEFLIYFQGTGAADDSGLPNDRFFAVRPEGSVSTLKIQRTERGDSAVYLCASGLGQASQTQYFGPGTRLLVL.

The chain is built from TRBV11-2 and TRBJ1-2. Germline values: CDR1 SGHAT, CDR2 FQNNGV. CDR3 length equals 14 residues. The CDR3 spells CASSLGLLDYGYTF.

The chain recombines TRBV29-1 with TRBJ2-3; TCRdb calls TRBD1, which cannot be checked without DNA. CDR1 SQVTM and CDR2 ANQGSEA come from the germline V gene. The length of the CDR3 is 14 residues. CDR3 protein: CSVAWGAVTDTQYF.

V usage is TRBV6-5 and J usage is TRBJ2-1; TCRdb selects TRBD2, and the lack of DNA leaves this call unchecked. The V gene's germline CDR1 is MNHEY and CDR2 SVGAGI. CDR3 size: 17 residues. CDR3 amino acids: CASSYIGTSGGDNEQFF.

This chain joins TRBV5-4 and TRBJ2-3; TCRdb returns TRBD2, unconfirmable since there is no DNA. The CDR3 is made up of 17 amino acids. The V gene's germline CDR1 is SGHNT and CDR2 YYREEE (reference sequence). The chain's CDR3 is CASSSGLAGGLADTQYF. Combining the CDR3 with reference TRBV5-4 and TRBJ2-3 gives the whole variable domain ETGVTQSPTHLIKTRGQQVTLRCSSQSGHNTVSWYQQALGQGPQFIFQYYREEENGRGNFPPRFSGLQFPNYSSELNVNALELDDSALYLCASSSGLAGGLADTQYFGPGTRLTVL.

This chain uses TRBV20-1 with TRBJ2-2; TCRdb proposes TRBD1, but this gene call is untestable without DNA. The V gene's germline CDR1 is DFQATT and CDR2 SNEGSKA (reference sequence). This CDR3 is built from 13 residues. The CDR3 loop reads CSSGQGITGELFF.

The CDR3 here is CASSSQGGGSYEQYF. V is TRBV7-2 and J is TRBJ2-7; without DNA, the TCRdb call of TRBD1 cannot be checked. The germline gives CDR1 SGHTA, CDR2 FQGNSA. This CDR3 region has 15 residues.

V is TRBV20-1 and J is TRBJ2-3; TCRdb lists TRBD1, though no DNA is available to test this call. The CDR3 consists of 15 residues. Per germline, CDR1 DFQATT and CDR2 SNEGSKA (reference sequence). This CDR3 reads CSASSGGARTDTQYF.

The chain carries TRBV5-1 and TRBJ2-7; TCRdb outputs TRBD2, but without DNA this stays unchecked. Germline V lookup: CDR1 SGHRS, CDR2 YFSETQ. This CDR3 region has 17 residues. CDR3 region: CASSLGGGARSSYEQYF.

The chain joins TRBV20-1 to TRBJ2-1; TCRdb outputs TRBD2, but without DNA this stays unchecked. This CDR3 contains 16 residues. Germline V CDR1 and CDR2: DFQATT, SNEGSKA (reference sequence). The CDR3 loop is CSARDPRVAGGNEQFF.

This CDR3 is CASSVGGATYDQYF. This sequence joins TRBV9 and TRBJ2-7; lacking DNA, the TRBD1 call made by TCRdb goes unchecked. CDR1 SGDLS and CDR2 YYNGEE come from the germline V gene. This CDR3 contains 14 residues.

The genes are TRBV4-1 and TRBJ1-2; the TCRdb call, TRBD1, lacks DNA for checking. CDR3 length: 15 amino acids. The germline V gene has CDR1 MGHRA and CDR2 YSYEKL. CDR3 sequence: CASSLKWGSGGGYTF.

The rearrangement joins TRBV28 to TRBJ2-2. This CDR3 has 14 amino acids. Per germline, CDR1 MDHEN and CDR2 SYDVKM. The CDR3 is CASLRGFGTGELFF. Variable domain in full (rest from reference TRBV28 and TRBJ2-2): DVKVTQSSRYLVKRTGEKVFLECVQDMDHENMFWYRQDPGLGLRLIYFSYDVKMKEKGDIPEGYSVSREKKERFSLILESASTNQTSMYLCASLRGFGTGELFFGEGSRLTVL.

This chain links TRBV27 with TRBJ2-5; the TCRdb call, TRBD1, lacks DNA for checking. Germline values: CDR1 MNHEY, CDR2 SMNVEV (reference sequence). The CDR3 sequence is 19 residues long. This CDR3 reads CASRRRQGAPGAPQETQYF.